The clone carrying this T cell receptor beta chain appeared a few times. Its antigen remains unknown. The data derive from a study of T-cell memory formation after mild COVID-19. Study outcomes and limitations: Clones shrinking from day 15 to 85 showed even CD4/CD8 mixes; later expanders tilted CD4+. SARS-CoV-2 specificity was not confirmed for second-wave clones peaking on day 37.

TCRdb reanalysed the 5' RACE reads using MiXCR and keeps one entry per CDR3 protein. The data contain 250,000 to 300,000 distinct CDR3 sequences, roughly 8% of them singletons. This CDR3 is 13 amino acids long. Germline V lookup: CDR1 DFQATT, CDR2 SNEGSKA (reference sequence). J is TRBJ2-1 and V is TRBV20-1; D gene ambiguous. This receptor was identified in a young man who had mild COVID-19 (a few samples of this study predate the infection). Cell type and time point are not known. Sequencing was performed on PBMCs or a T cell subset sorted from them (not recorded which). In DNA form, the CDR3 reads TGCAGGGCGACTCTAAGCTCCTACAATGAGCAGTTCTTC. As protein: CRATLSSYNEQFF.